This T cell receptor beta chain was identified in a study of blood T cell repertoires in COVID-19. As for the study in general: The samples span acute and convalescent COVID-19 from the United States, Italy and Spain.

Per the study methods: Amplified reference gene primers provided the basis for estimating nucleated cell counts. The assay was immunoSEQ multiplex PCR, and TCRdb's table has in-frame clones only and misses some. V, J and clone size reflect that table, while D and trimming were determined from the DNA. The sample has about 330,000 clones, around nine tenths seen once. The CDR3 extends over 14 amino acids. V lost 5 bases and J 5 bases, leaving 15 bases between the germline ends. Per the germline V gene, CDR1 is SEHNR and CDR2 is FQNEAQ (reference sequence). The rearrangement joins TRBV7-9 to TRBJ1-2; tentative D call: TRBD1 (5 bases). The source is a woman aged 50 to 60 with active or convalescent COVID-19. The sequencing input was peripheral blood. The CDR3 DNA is TGTGCCAGCAGCCTCTGGAACAGGTCGTATGGCTACACCTTC. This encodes CASSLWNRSYGYTF.